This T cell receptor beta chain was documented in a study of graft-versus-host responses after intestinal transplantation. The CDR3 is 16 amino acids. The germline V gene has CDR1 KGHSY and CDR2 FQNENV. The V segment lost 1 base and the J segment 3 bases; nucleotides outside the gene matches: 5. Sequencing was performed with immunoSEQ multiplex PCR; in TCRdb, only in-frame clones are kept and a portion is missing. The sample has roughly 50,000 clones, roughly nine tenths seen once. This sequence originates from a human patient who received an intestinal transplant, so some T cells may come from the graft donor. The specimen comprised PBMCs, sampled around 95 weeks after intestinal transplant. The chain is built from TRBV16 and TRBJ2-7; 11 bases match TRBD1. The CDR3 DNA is TGTGCCAGCAGCCAATTTCCTGGGACAGGGGGCTACGAGCAGTACTTC. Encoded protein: CASSQFPGTGGYEQYF.